This is a list of T cell receptor beta chains from one sample in a study of identifying expanded T cells in peripheral blood. The repertoire was sequenced with immunoSEQ multiplex PCR; TCRdb's copy has only in-frame clones and lacks some. This table holds 45,000 to 60,000 clones, about 80% found once. Sequencing used blood. Source of these receptors: a person aged 18 to 70 in good health. CDR3s include the opening cysteine and the closing phenylalanine or tryptophan. The D gene is left open where the match is weak. Size is stated for part of the rows, as once, few or many counts, or as a class when the clone is expanded.

d_gene: -
j_gene: TRBJ1-5
abundance: -
v_gene: TRBV18
CDR3nt: TGTGCCAGCTCACCGCGACAGCAAGTTCAGCCCCAGCATTTT
CDR3aa: CASSPRQQVQPQHF

d_gene: -
j_gene: TRBJ1-2
abundance: once
v_gene: TRBV10-2
CDR3nt: TGCGCCAGCATGGGACGCCTGACTAACTATGGCTACACCTTC
CDR3aa: CASMGRLTNYGYTF

d_gene: -
j_gene: TRBJ1-3
abundance: once
v_gene: TRBV7-9
CDR3nt: TGTGCCAGCAGCTTAGGATCCACTGGAAACACCATATATTTT
CDR3aa: CASSLGSTGNTIYF

d_gene: -
j_gene: TRBJ2-7
abundance: -
v_gene: TRBV30
CDR3nt: TGTGCCTGGAGTTTGCAGGGTAGCTACGAGCAGTACTTC
CDR3aa: CAWSLQGSYEQYF

d_gene: -
j_gene: TRBJ1-2
abundance: few
v_gene: TRBV19
CDR3nt: TGTGCCACCACGAAGAGAGGTTCGGAAAGCTACACCTTC
CDR3aa: CATTKRGSESYTF

d_gene: -
j_gene: TRBJ1-2
abundance: -
v_gene: TRBV19
CDR3nt: TGTGCCAGTAGTATAGGGACAATCCAAGGAGATGGCTACACCTTC
CDR3aa: CASSIGTIQGDGYTF

d_gene: -
j_gene: TRBJ2-3
abundance: -
v_gene: TRBV30
CDR3nt: TGTGCCTGGAGTGGTTTCGATATTACAGATACGCAGTATTTT
CDR3aa: CAWSGFDITDTQYF

d_gene: -
j_gene: TRBJ1-1
abundance: -
v_gene: TRBV2
CDR3nt: TGTGCCAGCAGTTCCCGGGGGAACACTGAAGCTTTCTTT
CDR3aa: CASSSRGNTEAFF

d_gene: -
j_gene: TRBJ2-1
abundance: -
v_gene: TRBV7-9
CDR3nt: TGTGCCAGCAGCTTAGCGCGCGGCCACAATGAGCAGTTCTTC
CDR3aa: CASSLARGHNEQFF

d_gene: -
j_gene: TRBJ2-3
abundance: -
v_gene: TRBV2
CDR3nt: TGTGCCAGCAGGGGAGGTTTGAGCACAGATACGCAGTATTTT
CDR3aa: CASRGGLSTDTQYF